This entry lists 18 T cell receptor beta chains sequenced from one sample in a study of blood T cell repertoires in COVID-19 (dated by TCRdb to about 2020). Receptor amplification or capture employed the immunoSEQ multiplex PCR assay. TCRdb mirrors the immuneACCESS table, restricted to in-frame sequences. Some clones are absent from its copies; in checked studies, under half trace to an unresolved V gene, and the reason for the others is unknown. Present in this sample are around 120,000 clones, over 65% of which were seen just once. The top ten clones comprise approximately 2.1% of the sample. Specimen: peripheral blood. The origin of the receptors is a man aged 25-45 years with acute or convalescent COVID-19.

This clone came up a few times. This chain links TRBV29-1 with TRBJ2-7; a possible D gene is TRBD2 (6 bases). Germline CDR1 reads SQVTM; CDR2 reads ANQGSEA. Deletions cut 4 bases from V and 3 bases from J, with 13 bases between. The CDR3 has 13 residues. In DNA, the CDR3 is TGCAGCGTTGGTCCGGGACTCATCTACGAGCAGTACTTC. Its protein is CSVGPGLIYEQYF.

The chain joins TRBV6-5 to TRBJ1-1; a weak D match, TRBD1 (5 bases). V lost 2 bases to trimming and J lost 5 bases, with 18 bases between them. Germline values: CDR1 MNHEY, CDR2 SVGAGI. CDR3 size: 16 residues. The CDR3 nucleotides read TGTGCCAGCAGTTACGGGCTGGGGGGGGAAGGAACTGAAGCTTTCTTT. It is translated as CASSYGLGGEGTEAFF.

The chain combines TRBV21-1 with TRBJ1-6; the table's D call, TRBD1, was not checked against the DNA. TRBV21-1 is assigned pseudogene status. The CDR3 covers 15 residues. CDR3 DNA sequence: TGTGCCAGCAGCAAAGGGCAGGGCGCGAATTCACCCCTCCACTTT. This gives the protein CASSKGQGANSPLHF.

V is TRBV14 and J is TRBJ1-2; 8 bases are shared with TRBD1. The CDR3 contains 16 residues. With 1 base clipped from V and 4 bases from J, the junction kept 8 bases outside the gene matches. Germline V CDR1 and CDR2: SGHDN, FVKESK. CDR3 bases: TGTGCCAGCAGCCAAGTCATCGACAGGGGACTCTATGGCTACACCTTC. It encodes CASSQVIDRGLYGYTF. Full variable domain (rest looked up from reference TRBV14 and TRBJ1-2): EAGVTQFPSHSVIEKGQTVTLRCDPISGHDNLYWYRRVMGKEIKFLLHFVKESKQDESGMPNNRFLAERTGGTYSTLKVQPAELEDSGVYFCASSQVIDRGLYGYTFGSGTRLTVV.

This chain connects TRBV7-2 to TRBJ1-4; D gene unclear. CDR1 is SGHTA, CDR2 FQGNSA, per germline. There are 16 residues in the CDR3. The V end lost 1 base, the J end lost 0 bases, and 9 bases lay between the germline ends. The CDR3 DNA reads as TGTGCCAGCAGCTTAGGAGGCGATGCAACTAATGAAAAACTGTTTTTT. Its translation: CASSLGGDATNEKLFF.

The genes are TRBV3-1 (or the pseudogene TRBV3-2) and TRBJ2-1; 9 positions agree with TRBD2. The J segment lost 7 bases and the V segment lost 1 base, leaving 14 bases of the junction unmatched. The CDR3 runs 18 residues. Looked up from germline, CDR1 is LGHDT and CDR2 is YNNKEL (reference sequence). CDR3 in DNA: TGTGCCAGCAGCCAAGCTGCCCTACGGCGGGAGGGGTTTAATGAGCAGTTCTTC. It yields the protein CASSQAALRREGFNEQFF.

This clone was found once. The chain recombines TRBV5-1 with TRBJ1-3; the D is unclear. The V gene lost 7 bases and the J gene lost 0 bases, with 8 bases spanning the gap. This CDR3 region has 13 residues. Germline V gene sequence: CDR1 SGHRS, CDR2 YFSETQ. This chain's CDR3 is CASAVNSGNTIYF. In nucleotides, the CDR3 is TGCGCCAGCGCGGTAAACTCTGGAAACACCATATATTTT.

This rearrangement joins TRBV20-1 to TRBJ1-3; D is undetermined. V lost 6 bases and J lost 4, with 7 bases in between. CDR1 is DFQATT, CDR2 SNEGSKA, per germline (reference sequence). This CDR3 has 11 amino acids. CDR3 in amino acids: CSATRGNTIYF. CDR3 DNA: TGCAGTGCCACCCGGGGAAACACCATATATTTT.

V is TRBV4-3 and J is TRBJ2-1; D remains ambiguous. CDR1 is LGHNA and CDR2 is YSLEER in the germline V gene. V was clipped by 1 base and J by 3 bases, with 22 bases between them. This CDR3 is 19 amino acids long. CDR3 sequence reads: CASSQGLTAYSGSYNEQFF. Here the CDR3 DNA reads TGCGCCAGCAGCCAAGGTCTAACCGCTTACTCAGGTAGCTACAATGAGCAGTTCTTC.

The chain joins TRBV30 to TRBJ2-7, with TRBD2 matching 7 bases. The germline V gene has CDR1 GTSNPN and CDR2 SVGIG (reference sequence). V lost 0 bases and J lost 7; bases outside the gene matches: 9. The CDR3 extends over 14 amino acids. CDR3 protein: CAWSVEGGAGEQYV. The CDR3 nucleotides are TGTGCCTGGAGTGTAGAGGGAGGGGCGGGAGAGCAGTACGTC.

The CDR3 bases are TGTGCCATCAGTGAGTCGGAGGCAGGAAATACTAATTCACCCCTCCACTTT. As protein: CAISESEAGNTNSPLHF. The chain carries TRBV10-3 and TRBJ1-6; D not certain. Germline-derived CDR1 and CDR2 are ENHRY and SYGVKD. Trimming took 0 bases from V and 6 from J, leaving 15 bases between them. This CDR3 region has 17 residues.

This rearrangement joins TRBV5-4 to TRBJ2-1, with D possibly TRBD2 on 6 matching bases. Germline assignment: CDR1 SGHNT and CDR2 YYREEE (reference sequence). This CDR3 contains 14 residues. V gave up 3 bases and J gave up 2 bases, with 9 bases separating them. The CDR3 sequence: CASSSAGTYNEQFF. For the CDR3, the DNA is TGTGCCAGCAGCTCGGCGGGAACCTACAATGAGCAGTTCTTC.

The CDR3 bases are TGTGCCAGCAGTTTGGTCAGAGGGGGTAGGGACGAGCAGTACTTC. It encodes CASSLVRGGRDEQYF. The genes are TRBV27 and TRBJ2-7, with D perhaps TRBD1 (6 bases). The CDR3 covers 15 residues. Trimming took 3 bases from V and 5 from J, leaving 17 bases between them. Per germline, CDR1 MNHEY and CDR2 SMNVEV (reference sequence).

This chain connects TRBV19 to TRBJ1-2, with D unclear. Germline CDR1 and CDR2: LNHDA and SQIVND (reference sequence). Trimming took 5 bases from V and 1 from J, leaving 14 bases between them. This CDR3 spans 15 amino acids. The CDR3 region has the DNA TGTGCCAGTAGTCTGGCGGCAGACCTTAACTATGGCTACACCTTC. Translated, it gives CASSLAADLNYGYTF.

This clone was seen a few times. The V and J genes are TRBV3-1 (or the pseudogene TRBV3-2) and TRBJ2-1; D may be TRBD1 (6 bases). The CDR3 covers 16 residues. The germline gives CDR1 LGHDT, CDR2 YNNKEL (reference sequence). Trimming cost V 1 base and J 8 bases, with 18 bases left between them. The CDR3 coding sequence is TGTGCCAGCAGCCAAGGAGATTGGGGGCCGGGCGATGAGCAGTTCTTC. Translation gives CASSQGDWGPGDEQFF.

This clone was observed a handful of times. In DNA form, the CDR3 reads TGTGCCAGTAAGGGGGCAGCGGGTAGGGATTCACCCCTCCACTTT. Translation gives CASKGAAGRDSPLHF. V gene TRBV19 combines with J gene TRBJ1-6; 7 bases are a match to TRBD1. V dropped 7 bases and J dropped 8; count of bases not matched to a gene: 11. The CDR3 loop spans 15 amino acids. Germline lookup yields CDR1 LNHDA and CDR2 SQIVND (reference sequence).

The V gene is TRBV27, the J gene TRBJ2-5; TRBD2 matches at 9 bases. The ends lost 3 bases at V and 1 base at J; junction bases unmatched: 3. Germline loops: CDR1 MNHEY, CDR2 SMNVEV (reference sequence). The CDR3 is made up of 15 amino acids. The CDR3 DNA is TGTGCCAGCAGTTTCGGCGGGAGGGCCCAAGAGACCCAGTACTTC. This codes for CASSFGGRAQETQYF.

This clone was picked up a small number of times. This CDR3 reads CASSDSSGPGEQFF. The CDR3 DNA reads TGTGCCAGCAGTGACTCCAGCGGACCTGGTGAGCAGTTCTTC. The chain is built from TRBV6-4 and TRBJ2-1; tentatively, D is TRBD2 (5 bases). The CDR3 length is 14 residues. V lost 0 bases to trimming and J lost 9 bases, with 12 bases between them. In germline, CDR1 is MRHNA, CDR2 SNTAGT.